The 14 T cell receptor beta chains below all came from one sample that was sequenced in a study of CD8+CD57+ T cells in acquired aplastic anemia. Only patients with CD8+CD57+ cell expansion on flow cytometry were chosen for sequencing. CDR3 and TCR beta VDJ profiling relied on genomic DNA as the template. TCRdb re-called the reads with MiXCR, one entry per CDR3 protein. The table records some 200,000 distinct CDR3 sequences, roughly 50% of them present only once. Sequencing used sorted CD4+, CD8+, or CD8+CD57+ T cells (not recorded which) from PBMCs. The receptors were gathered from a human donor with aplastic anemia.

Turning to this clonotype: A much larger clone differs by one base, so this may be a read error. This CDR3 reads CASSQSASGGVRDTQYF. CDR3 nucleotides: TGTGCCAGCAGCCAATCGGCTAGCGGGGGGGTTAGAGATACGCAGTATTTT. V is TRBV4-2 and J is TRBJ2-3; the match to TRBD2 covers 12 bases. With V trimmed by 2 bases and J by 5 bases, 8 bases remained unmatched. The CDR3 loop spans 17 amino acids. Per germline, CDR1 LGHNA and CDR2 YNFKEQ.

V and J are TRBV24-1 and TRBJ1-2; no clear D gene. The CDR3 consists of 12 residues. Per germline, CDR1 KGHDR and CDR2 SFDVKD. Trimming shortened V by 4 bases and J by 2 bases, and 4 bases separated the two germline ends. The CDR3 region is CATSEQNYGYTF. CDR3 nucleotides: TGTGCCACCAGTGAACAGAACTATGGCTACACCTTC.

This clonotype appeared many times. The chain is built from TRBV19 and TRBJ1-6, with D maybe TRBD1 (5 bases). With 3 bases removed from V and 7 bases from J, the gap between germline ends came to 10 bases. CDR1 is LNHDA, CDR2 SQIVND, per germline (reference sequence). CDR3 length: 14 amino acids. The chain's CDR3 is CASSIGTVNSPLHF. DNA of the CDR3: TGTGCCAGTAGTATCGGGACGGTGAATTCACCCCTCCACTTT.

This clonotype appeared a few times. The chain links TRBV25-1 to TRBJ1-5; no clear D. This CDR3 comprises 13 residues. Trimming shortened V by 6 bases and J by 6 bases, and 12 bases separated the two germline ends. CDR1 is MGHDK, CDR2 SYGVNS, per germline. The CDR3 DNA sequence: TGTGCCAGCAGCCCAAGGTACGCTCAGCCCCAGCATTTT. This translates into CASSPRYAQPQHF.

About this clonotype itself: Being one base from a much bigger clone, this may be a read error. J is TRBJ2-7 and V is TRBV6-2 or TRBV6-3; D is ambiguous. From germline, CDR1 is MNHEY and CDR2 SVGEGT. The CDR3 is 15 residues long. This CDR3 reads CASSYDLEAHYERYF. DNA of the CDR3: TGTGCCAGCAGTTACGACTTGGAAGCACACTACGAGCGGTACTTC.

J is TRBJ2-1 and V is TRBV25-1; 10 nucleotides match TRBD2. This CDR3 has 14 amino acids. The ends lost 4 bases at V and 4 bases at J; junction bases unmatched: 1. Germline lookup yields CDR1 MGHDK and CDR2 SYGVNS. The CDR3 coding sequence is TGTGCCAGCAGTGTAGCGGGGGGTTACAATGAGCAGTTCTTC. This translates into CASSVAGGYNEQFF.

The chain has TRBV5-1 and TRBJ1-1; the match to TRBD1 covers 10 bases. Unmatched junction bases numbered 6, after V lost 4 bases and J lost 3 bases. The CDR3 is 15 amino acids. Germline lookup yields CDR1 SGHRS and CDR2 YFSETQ. The CDR3 is CASSMTDRGDTEAFF. The CDR3 region has the DNA TGCGCCAGCAGCATGACGGACAGGGGGGACACTGAAGCTTTCTTT.

This clonotype was counted between two and nine times. At one end, the junction sequence differs from germline, possibly due to a read error. This chain connects TRBV10-3 to TRBJ2-7; either TRBD1 or TRBD2 may supply D (5 bases each). CDR1 and CDR2 from the germline V gene are ENHRY and SYGVKD. This CDR3 is built from 15 residues. CDR3 DNA sequence: TGTGCCATCCGTGAGGGTAAGGGACCGTACTACGAGCAGTACTTC. It translates to CAIREGKGPYYEQYF.

Ten or more counts support this clonotype. This chain connects TRBV6-1 to TRBJ2-1; 7 nucleotides agree with TRBD1. Germline V gives CDR1 MNHNS, CDR2 SASEGT. V shed 4 bases and J 4 bases; nucleotides not matched to a gene: 7. The CDR3 is 15 residues long. The CDR3 spells CASSGPGTAYNEQFF. In DNA form, the CDR3 reads TGTGCCAGCAGTGGCCCCGGGACAGCTTACAATGAGCAGTTCTTC.

The CDR3 bases are TGTGCCATCAGTGAGTCTGGCAGGGACTACGAGCAGTACTTC. Translated: CAISESGRDYEQYF. The rearrangement joins TRBV10-3 to TRBJ2-7; a weak D match, TRBD1 (5 bases). Deletions cut 0 bases from V and 3 bases from J, with 9 bases between. CDR1 ENHRY and CDR2 SYGVKD come from the germline V gene. This CDR3 has 14 residues.

V and J are TRBV7-6 and TRBJ2-5; TRBD1 might be the D (6 bases). CDR3 length equals 15 residues. The germline V gene has CDR1 SGHVS and CDR2 FNYEAQ. The V and J ends lost 5 bases and 5 bases respectively, with 18 bases between them. The CDR3 bases are TGTGCCAGCAGCGTAGGTTCAGGGGTAACGGAGACCCAGTACTTC. Amino acid sequence: CASSVGSGVTETQYF.

This clonotype was recorded once. V and J are TRBV19 and TRBJ1-2; 8 bases agree with TRBD1. V lost 10 bases and J lost 12; bases outside the gene matches: 13. Germline V gene data show CDR1 as LNHDA and CDR2 as SQIVND (reference sequence). This CDR3 has 12 residues. The CDR3 nucleotides are TGTGCCACTAGGGACAGGTTCTCTGGAAACACCTTC. Translation: CATRDRFSGNTF.

In its sample, this clonotype was seen many times. The genes are TRBV20-1 and TRBJ1-1; D gene unclear. Germline V gene lookup returns CDR1 DFQATT and CDR2 SNEGSKA (reference sequence). The V and J ends lost 2 bases and 0 bases respectively, with 16 bases between them. CDR3 length: 16 residues. The CDR3 DNA reads as TGCAGTGCTAGAAAAACCCCAAGCAGCCTGAACACTGAAGCTTTCTTT. It translates to CSARKTPSSLNTEAFF.

The genes are TRBV27 and TRBJ2-4; maybe TRBD1 (5 bases). CDR1 and CDR2 (germline): MNHEY, SMNVEV (reference sequence). CDR3 length: 18 amino acids. Trimming stripped 4 bases from V and 1 base from J, with 20 bases between. This chain's CDR3 is CASSSRTRQSLAKNIQYF. The CDR3 DNA is TGTGCCAGCAGTTCTAGGACAAGGCAGAGTCTTGCCAAAAACATTCAGTACTTC.